This T cell receptor beta chain is drawn from a study of cytomegalovirus exposure and HLA in healthy donors. The ends were cut back, 1 base at V and 0 bases at J, with 6 bases in the middle. The CDR3 is 14 amino acids. CDR1 is SGDLS, CDR2 YYNGEE, per germline. It was the approximately 130-subject validation cohort, separate from the approximately 700-subject first cohort, to which the donors belonged. This table comes from immunoSEQ multiplex PCR, and its TCRdb copy is limited to in-frame clones, with some not included. The sample lists roughly 250,000 clones; 75% to 90% were seen once. Comment on this clone: Its cognate antigen is unknown.

Findings and caveats of the study: Investigators reported around 150 TCR beta chains as tied to cytomegalovirus. A subsequent analysis found that TCR clusters from the first cohort also tended to co-occur in the 120 or so validation repertoires, with 90% to 95% of cluster scores above 0.

This receptor was obtained from a woman in her twenties or thirties in good health and CMV-seropositive. Sequencing was carried out using PBMCs. The chain uses TRBV9 and TRBJ2-3; D unresolved. For the CDR3, the DNA is TGTGCCAGCAGCGTACTTATTAGCACAGATACGCAGTATTTT. Encoded protein: CASSVLISTDTQYF.